This T cell receptor (beta chain) comes out of a study of cytomegalovirus exposure and HLA in healthy donors. The CDR3 extends over 14 amino acids. With 1 base removed from V and 5 bases from J, the gap between germline ends came to 12 bases. CDR1 and CDR2 (germline): SGHVS, FNYEAQ. Amplification used 60 Vbeta primers and 13 Jbeta primers. The repertoire was sequenced with immunoSEQ multiplex PCR; TCRdb's copy has only in-frame clones and lacks some. The sample has under 200,000 clones, about 71% seen once; the top ten hold roughly 1.4%. The chain is built from TRBV7-6 and TRBJ2-7; possible D gene TRBD1, 6 bases. The material sequenced was PBMCs. The source of this sequence is a man aged 50 to 60 in good health and CMV-seronegative. CDR3 in DNA: TGTGCCAGCAGCTTAGTACAGGGTAGGGACGAGCAGTACTTC. Translating it yields CASSLVQGRDEQYF.